One sample yielded the 29 T cell receptor beta chains listed below, sequenced in a study of type 1 regulatory T cells. A single record per CDR3 protein comes from TCRdb applying MiXCR to the reads. The repertoire holds approximately 100,000 distinct CDR3 sequences, with roughly 28% as singletons. The sequenced sample was CD4+ T cells, either the whole sample or a sorted fraction (not recorded which). The receptor set was obtained from a human donor in good health.

The CDR3 coding sequence is TGTGCCAGCAGCTTACGTAGGAGTGAAAAACTGTTTTTT. This sequence encodes CASSLRRSEKLFF. The rearrangement links TRBV7-2 to TRBJ1-4; D not resolved. This CDR3 contains 13 residues. V was clipped by 2 bases and J by 7 bases, with 8 bases between them. Germline V gives CDR1 SGHTA, CDR2 FQGNSA.

This chain uses TRBV29-1 with TRBJ2-1; 9 nucleotides match TRBD2. The CDR3 runs 15 residues. The germline V gene has CDR1 SQVTM and CDR2 ANQGSEA. V lost 4 bases and J lost 5; bases outside the gene matches: 9. The CDR3 here is CSVAQRLAGNNEQFF. In DNA form, the CDR3 reads TGCAGCGTTGCCCAGCGTCTAGCGGGAAACAATGAGCAGTTCTTC.

This sequence joins TRBV7-2 and TRBJ2-3; D is undetermined. The germline V gene has CDR1 SGHTA and CDR2 FQGNSA. Trimming took off 1 base at V and 8 bases at J, with 4 bases between the two ends. The CDR3 length is 11 residues. The CDR3 DNA sequence: TGTGCCAGCAGCTTAGATGGTACGCAGTATTTT. Protein product: CASSLDGTQYF.

The chain carries TRBV5-1 and TRBJ2-5; the D is unclear. The CDR3 extends over 14 amino acids. With 0 bases removed from V and 1 base from J, the gap between germline ends came to 7 bases. In germline, CDR1 is SGHRS, CDR2 YFSETQ. CDR3 region: CASSLASSQETQYF. CDR3 DNA: TGCGCCAGCAGCTTGGCGAGCAGCCAAGAGACCCAGTACTTC.

The genes are TRBV19 and TRBJ2-2, with TRBD1 matching 9 bases. The CDR3 has 14 amino acids. Germline V gene lookup returns CDR1 LNHDA and CDR2 SQIVND (reference sequence). J gave up 9 bases and V 5 bases, and 7 bases lay outside the gene matches. CDR3 in amino acids: CASSGDRGFWELFF. CDR3 nucleotides: TGTGCCAGTAGTGGTGACAGGGGGTTCTGGGAGCTGTTTTTT.

J is TRBJ2-7 and V is TRBV20-1; D not certain. CDR1 and CDR2 (germline): DFQATT, SNEGSKA (reference sequence). The CDR3 loop spans 12 amino acids. V gave up 3 bases and J gave up 3 bases, with 9 bases separating them. The CDR3 loop reads CSASPEVYEQYF. In nucleotides, the CDR3 is TGCAGTGCTAGCCCAGAAGTCTACGAGCAGTACTTC.

V and J are TRBV5-1 and TRBJ2-7; TRBD2 matches at 8 bases. J lost 2 bases, V lost 2 bases, and 6 bases had no gene match. Germline-derived CDR1 and CDR2 are SGHRS and YFSETQ. The CDR3 spans 15 residues. The DNA for the CDR3 is TGCGCCAGCAGCTTTCGCACTAGCGGTACCTACGAGCAGTACTTC. It codes for CASSFRTSGTYEQYF. Variable domain in full (rest from reference TRBV5-1 and TRBJ2-7): KAGVTQTPRYLIKTRGQQVTLSCSPISGHRSVSWYQQTPGQGLQFLFEYFSETQRNKGNFPGRFSGRQFSNSRSEMNVSTLELGDSALYLCASSFRTSGTYEQYFGPGTRLTVT.

The chain recombines TRBV4-1 with TRBJ2-5; possibly TRBD1 for D (6 bases). This CDR3 comprises 16 residues. V lost 0 bases to trimming and J lost 0 bases, with 11 bases between them. Germline CDR1 is MGHRA and CDR2 is YSYEKL. Written as DNA, the CDR3 is TGCGCCAGCAGCCAAGATGGGGGCTCTTACCAAGAGACCCAGTACTTC. It codes for CASSQDGGSYQETQYF.

A few counts support this clonotype. The chain has TRBV6-2 or TRBV6-3 and TRBJ2-5; TRBD1 might be the D (7 bases). The ends were cut back, 6 bases at V and 5 bases at J, with 19 bases in the middle. CDR3 length equals 15 residues. Germline V gene data show CDR1 as MNHEY and CDR2 as SVGEGT. In DNA, the CDR3 is TGTGCCAGCAGCGGACCCGCAGGGGGGCGTGAGACCCAGTACTTC. Translating it yields CASSGPAGGRETQYF.

This clonotype occurred a few times. CDR3 nucleotide sequence: TGTGCCAGCAGCAATCCCCACCGGCGGCCCGCATTGGACCCGACCTACGAGCAGTACTTC. Translated: CASSNPHRRPALDPTYEQYF. This chain connects TRBV7-8 to TRBJ2-7; D gene ambiguous. Trimming pared 5 bases from V and 2 bases from J, leaving 31 bases between. The CDR3 totals 20 residues. Germline V gene sequence: CDR1 SGHVS, CDR2 FQNEAQ.

The chain links TRBV20-1 to TRBJ2-1; D may be TRBD2 (6 bases). The V gene's germline CDR1 is DFQATT and CDR2 SNEGSKA (reference sequence). Trimming stripped 3 bases from V and 7 bases from J, with 22 bases between. The CDR3 is made up of 16 amino acids. DNA for the CDR3: TGCAGTGCTAGGTCCTTAGCGGAAGTAACTGTTAATGAGCAGTTCTTC. Translated: CSARSLAEVTVNEQFF.

The chain has TRBV5-1 and TRBJ1-1, with D unclear. The germline V and J ends were trimmed by 0 bases and 4 bases, with 10 bases remaining between them. CDR3 length: 14 amino acids. Germline CDR1 and CDR2: SGHRS and YFSETQ. CDR3 in DNA: TGCGCCAGCAGCTTGGCGGGCTTCTCCACTGAAGCTTTCTTT. Translating it yields CASSLAGFSTEAFF.

A few counts support this clonotype. The chain couples TRBV28 to TRBJ1-1; no reliable D call. Germline lookup yields CDR1 MDHEN and CDR2 SYDVKM. The V gene lost 3 bases and the J gene lost 0 bases, with 8 bases spanning the gap. The CDR3 loop spans 14 amino acids. CDR3 nucleotide sequence: TGTGCCAGCAGTTTTTGGCAGATGAACACTGAAGCTTTCTTT. It yields the protein CASSFWQMNTEAFF.

V gene TRBV5-4 combines with J gene TRBJ1-2; a possible D gene is TRBD1 (6 bases). CDR1 is SGHNT and CDR2 is YYREEE in the germline V gene (reference sequence). Trimming left V 0 bases short and J 2 bases short, with 8 bases between. This CDR3 has 14 residues. The CDR3 DNA is TGTGCCAGCAGCTTGGGACAGGCAAACTATGGCTACACCTTC. This codes for CASSLGQANYGYTF.

The chain is built from TRBV28 and TRBJ2-1; 8 positions agree with TRBD2. V trimming: 6 bases; J trimming: 3 bases; junction bases outside the gene matches: 10. Germline CDR1 is MDHEN and CDR2 is SYDVKM. This CDR3 spans 16 amino acids. The CDR3, as DNA: TGTGCCAGCAGACGCGCCCGGGAGGGCCACTACAATGAGCAGTTCTTC. Translated: CASRRAREGHYNEQFF.

The CDR3 nucleotides read TGTGCCAGCAGCGCTCCAGGGGTAATGAACGAGCAGTACTTC. It encodes CASSAPGVMNEQYF. The chain carries TRBV2 and TRBJ2-7; the D gene is possibly TRBD1 (6 bases). Trimming took off 6 bases at V and 5 bases at J, with 17 bases between the two ends. The germline V gene encodes CDR1 SNHLY and CDR2 FYNNEI. The CDR3 contains 14 residues. The variable domain in full, with the rest retrieved from reference TRBV2 and TRBJ2-7, is EPEVTQTPSHQVTQMGQEVILRCVPISNHLYFYWYRQILGQKVEFLVSFYNNEISEKSEIFDDQFSVERPDGSNFTLKIRSTKLEDSAMYFCASSAPGVMNEQYFGPGTRLTVT.

The rearrangement links TRBV7-2 to TRBJ2-5; D unclear. Germline-derived CDR1 and CDR2 are SGHTA and FQGNSA. The CDR3 totals 13 residues. Trimming removed 1 base from V and 5 bases from J, with 8 bases in between. CDR3 nucleotides: TGTGCCAGCAGCTTAGACCCGACGGAGACCCAGTACTTC. This gives the protein CASSLDPTETQYF.

This chain connects TRBV20-1 to TRBJ2-1; unclear D gene. The CDR3 is made up of 13 amino acids. V was cut by 5 bases and J by 0 bases, with 8 bases left in between. The germline CDR1 and CDR2 sequences are DFQATT and SNEGSKA (reference sequence). CDR3 DNA: TGCAGTGCTGAGCTGAGCTCCTACAATGAGCAGTTCTTC. Translating it yields CSAELSSYNEQFF.

V gene TRBV5-1 combines with J gene TRBJ2-7; 8 bases map to TRBD1. This CDR3 has 13 amino acids. Germline lookup yields CDR1 SGHRS and CDR2 YFSETQ. With 3 bases clipped from V and 3 bases from J, the junction kept 2 bases outside the gene matches. DNA for the CDR3: TGCGCCAGCAGCTCCGGACAGGGCTACGAGCAGTACTTC. Its protein product is CASSSGQGYEQYF.

Comments on this clonotype: The conserved phenylalanine or tryptophan is not found at the CDR3 terminus, so this likely reflects a read error. Because the CDR3's place on the DNA is in doubt, the DNA is left out and the CDR3 is given as listed by TCRdb. This chain uses TRBV6-1 with TRBJ2-1; TRBD2, the D gene given by the table, was not confirmed from the DNA. The CDR3 is 17 amino acids in total, end residues counted. Germline V gene data show CDR1 as MNHNS and CDR2 as SASEGT. The chain's CDR3 is CASRPLGSGSTYNEQFI.

This clonotype was counted between two and nine times. The chain joins TRBV7-8 to TRBJ2-5, with TRBD2 as a possible D gene (6 bases). CDR3 length: 17 residues. The germline gives CDR1 SGHVS, CDR2 FQNEAQ. V was shortened by 4 bases and J by 5 bases, with 23 bases between the two germline ends. Here the CDR3 DNA reads TGTGCCAGCAGCTCTCTTATGGGGGAGGATCTGGGGGAGACCCAGTACTTC. This sequence encodes CASSSLMGEDLGETQYF.

V gene TRBV29-1 combines with J gene TRBJ1-1, with D maybe TRBD1 (5 bases). This CDR3 region has 14 residues. Per the germline V gene, CDR1 is SQVTM and CDR2 is ANQGSEA. Trimming took 4 bases from V and 2 from J, leaving 14 bases between them. Here the CDR3 DNA reads TGCAGCGTTGTAACAGGACTAGATAACACTGAAGCTTTCTTT. It specifies CSVVTGLDNTEAFF. The complete variable domain, with remaining parts taken from reference TRBV29-1 and TRBJ1-1, reads SAVISQKPSRDICQRGTSLTIQCQVDSQVTMMFWYRQQPGQSLTLIATANQGSEATYESGFVIDKFPISRPNLTFSTLTVSNMSPEDSSIYLCSVVTGLDNTEAFFGQGTRLTVV.

The sample holds a few counts of this clonotype. This sequence joins TRBV28 and TRBJ2-6; D is unclear. Trimming stripped 6 bases from V and 1 base from J, with 10 bases between. Germline CDR1 and CDR2: MDHEN and SYDVKM. The CDR3 length is 15 residues. CDR3 sequence (DNA): TGTGCCAGCAGCCGAAGTTCTTCTGGGGCCAACGTCCTGACTTTC. The encoded protein is CASSRSSSGANVLTF.

This clonotype was seen more than once but under ten times. In nucleotides, the CDR3 is TGTGCCTGGAGTGTTCCCTACTCTCCAAATACGCAGTATTTT. It translates to CAWSVPYSPNTQYF. V and J are TRBV30 and TRBJ2-3, with no clear D. Per the germline V gene, CDR1 is GTSNPN and CDR2 is SVGIG (reference sequence). Trimming shortened V by 0 bases and J by 7 bases, and 14 bases separated the two germline ends. CDR3 length: 14 residues.

This clonotype was counted a few times. The rearrangement uses TRBV5-1 and TRBJ2-5; D might be TRBD2 (7 bases). Per the germline V gene, CDR1 is SGHRS and CDR2 is YFSETQ. Deletions cut 0 bases from V and 6 bases from J, with 12 bases between. The length of the CDR3 is 14 residues. In nucleotides, the CDR3 is TGCGCCAGCAGCTTGGCCGACGGGGGGCAGACCCAGTACTTC. Its translation is CASSLADGGQTQYF.

This clonotype came up a few times. CDR3 amino acids: CASTLTAQFGELFF. CDR3 sequence (DNA): TGTGCCAGCACCCTGACAGCCCAATTCGGGGAGCTGTTTTTT. This sequence joins TRBV3-1 and TRBJ2-2; D perhaps matches TRBD1 (5 bases). Between the trimmed V and J ends, which lost 7 bases and 7 bases, there was a span of 16 bases. The CDR3 contains 14 residues. Germline values: CDR1 LGHDT, CDR2 YNNKEL (reference sequence).

The chain uses TRBV10-2 and TRBJ2-5; a possible D gene is TRBD1 (6 bases). The CDR3 length is 14 residues. Per germline, CDR1 WSHSY and CDR2 SAAADI. The V end was cut by 4 bases, the J end by 1 base, with 10 bases between. The CDR3 loop is CASSVGQLQETQYF. The CDR3 nucleotides are TGCGCCAGCAGTGTCGGACAGCTCCAAGAGACCCAGTACTTC.

This clonotype has only a few counts. DNA of the CDR3: TGTGCCAGCAGTGAATATTTTTCGGGAGGGTCCTACAATGAGCAGTTCTTC. This translates into CASSEYFSGGSYNEQFF. The chain joins TRBV25-1 to TRBJ2-1; 8 positions match TRBD2. V lost 0 bases, J lost 1 base, and 5 bases stayed unmatched. CDR3 size: 17 residues. Germline loops: CDR1 MGHDK, CDR2 SYGVNS.

This clonotype has at least ten counts. The chain has TRBV7-2 and TRBJ1-6; TRBD1 agrees at 7 bases. Germline V lookup: CDR1 SGHTA, CDR2 FQGNSA. Germline trimming cut 6 bases from V and 10 bases from J; bases unmatched to any gene: 6. This CDR3 has 13 amino acids. CDR3 in amino acids: CASSPTGRSPLHF. CDR3 DNA: TGTGCCAGCAGTCCGACAGGGCGGTCACCCCTCCACTTT.